This TCR beta chain was captured in a study of spatial heterogeneity in lung cancer. Study overall: Detected sequences consistently included more beta-chain ones than alpha-chain ones. For tumor regions, TCR transcript counts showed a strong correlation with a T cell module score derived from matched bulk RNA-seq.

This clonotype is large (0.1 to 1%). Antigen specificity is unknown. Study-level results: Within tumors, counts of expanded alpha and beta TCRs tracked tumor mutation counts.

The J segment lost 12 bases and the V segment lost 3 bases, leaving 7 bases of the junction unmatched. Germline loops: CDR1 SGHAT, CDR2 FQDESV (reference sequence). The CDR3 covers 12 residues. Time point defined: sample taken at primary tumor resection. A total of about 73 untreated early-stage non-small cell lung cancer patients served as donors. Tumor, nontumor lung or frozen PBMC supplied whole RNA, sequenced without sorting. TCRdb fed the 5' RACE reads into MiXCR, producing one record per CDR3 protein. This table holds roughly 2,800 distinct CDR3 sequences, roughly 10% found once. This sequence originates from a female donor with early-stage non-small cell lung cancer. Sequencing was performed on lung tumor tissue, taken at surgery. The chain uses TRBV11-1 and TRBJ2-7; TRBD1 matches at 8 bases. The CDR3 loop reads CASSFDRGSLYF. For the CDR3, the DNA is TGTGCCAGCAGCTTTGACAGGGGCTCGCTGTACTTC.